These 30 T cell receptor beta chains were sequenced from one sample in a study of blood T cell repertoires in COVID-19. Assay: immunoSEQ multiplex PCR; the TCRdb copy retains only in-frame clones and omits some. The sample holds about 280,000 clones; around 90% are singletons and the top ten take 9.4%. What was sequenced was peripheral blood. The receptors come from a man between 18 and 29 years old with active or convalescent COVID-19.

V gene TRBV5-1 combines with J gene TRBJ2-3; 7 bases line up with TRBD1. Germline values: CDR1 SGHRS, CDR2 YFSETQ. The CDR3 has 15 amino acids. V was pared by 2 bases and J by 1 base, with 4 bases of the junction left unmatched. This CDR3 reads CASSFRDSGTDTQYF. CDR3 coding DNA: TGCGCCAGCAGCTTCCGGGACAGCGGCACAGATACGCAGTATTTT.

This clone turned up a few times. J is TRBJ1-2 and V is TRBV6-6, with a possible D match to TRBD1 (5 bases). The germline gives CDR1 MNHNY, CDR2 SVGAGI (reference sequence). V dropped 6 bases and J dropped 4 bases, with 6 bases sitting between them. The CDR3 sequence is 11 residues long. The CDR3 region has the DNA TGTGCCAGCAGCGACAGCTATGGCTACACCTTC. It codes for CASSDSYGYTF.

The J gene is TRBJ1-1, the V gene TRBV28; tentatively, D is TRBD1 (6 bases). CDR1 is MDHEN and CDR2 is SYDVKM in the germline V gene. The CDR3 loop spans 14 amino acids. V shed 8 bases and J shed 3 bases, with 16 bases lying between them. CDR3: CASWNNREYTEAFF. The CDR3 DNA reads as TGTGCCAGCTGGAACAACAGGGAATACACTGAAGCTTTCTTT. The complete variable domain, with remaining parts taken from reference TRBV28 and TRBJ1-1, reads DVKVTQSSRYLVKRTGEKVFLECVQDMDHENMFWYRQDPGLGLRLIYFSYDVKMKEKGDIPEGYSVSREKKERFSLILESASTNQTSMYLCASWNNREYTEAFFGQGTRLTVV.

The chain employs TRBV2 and TRBJ2-7; TRBD2 matches at 12 bases. This CDR3 spans 15 amino acids. V lost 7 bases and J lost 3; bases outside the gene matches: 7. Germline lookup yields CDR1 SNHLY and CDR2 FYNNEI. CDR3 residues: CASKVLAGGNYEQYF. The DNA of the CDR3 is TGTGCCAGCAAAGTACTAGCGGGGGGAAACTACGAGCAGTACTTC.

This clone is judged medium-sized. This chain links TRBV7-9 with TRBJ1-4; D uncertain. The V gene lost 5 bases and the J gene lost 4 bases, with 5 bases spanning the gap. Germline V gene lookup returns CDR1 SEHNR and CDR2 FQNEAQ (reference sequence). CDR3 length equals 12 residues. CDR3 DNA sequence: TGTGCCAGCAGCCGGGGTAATGAAAAACTGTTTTTT. Translated: CASSRGNEKLFF.

J is TRBJ1-2 and V is TRBV19; 9 bases fit TRBD1. V gave up 8 bases and J gave up 5 bases; unmatched junction bases: 9. Per germline, CDR1 LNHDA and CDR2 SQIVND (reference sequence). This CDR3 is 14 amino acids long. The CDR3 region has the DNA TGTGCCAGTTCCACCGGGACAGGGTTTTATGGCTACACCTTC. Translated: CASSTGTGFYGYTF.

The rearrangement joins TRBV15 to TRBJ2-3, with no clear D. V shed 0 bases and J shed 6 bases, with 13 bases lying between them. CDR1 LNHNV and CDR2 YYDKDF come from the germline V gene (reference sequence). This CDR3 is built from 15 residues. CDR3 sequence (DNA): TGTGCCACCAGCAGAGATAGGCTAGTTGGTGATACGCAGTATTTT. As protein: CATSRDRLVGDTQYF.

V usage is TRBV7-3 and J usage is TRBJ2-5; TRBD1 agrees at 7 bases. This CDR3 is built from 14 residues. Germline V gives CDR1 SGHTA, CDR2 FQGTGA. V shed 2 bases and J 0 bases; nucleotides not matched to a gene: 0. The CDR3 sequence: CASSLQGDQETQYF. CDR3 DNA sequence: TGTGCCAGCAGCTTACAGGGGGACCAAGAGACCCAGTACTTC.

This chain joins TRBV6-5 and TRBJ2-1; 12 bases are a match to TRBD2. CDR1 and CDR2 from the germline V gene are MNHEY and SVGAGI. Germline trimming cut 4 bases from V and 9 bases from J; bases unmatched to any gene: 7. The CDR3 runs 15 residues. CDR3 protein: CASSSKGLAGSEQFF. Here the CDR3 DNA reads TGTGCCAGCAGTTCCAAAGGACTAGCGGGGAGTGAGCAGTTCTTC.

The chain couples TRBV25-1 to TRBJ1-1; no clear D gene. Per germline, CDR1 MGHDK and CDR2 SYGVNS. Trimming stripped 8 bases from V and 1 base from J, with 5 bases between. The CDR3 consists of 11 residues. CDR3 loop: CASVGNTEAFF. CDR3 in DNA: TGTGCCAGCGTCGGGAACACTGAAGCTTTCTTT.

The gene calls are TRBV5-6 and TRBJ1-1, with D maybe TRBD1 (5 bases). CDR1 is SGHDT, CDR2 YYEEEE, per germline. The CDR3 spans 12 residues. V shed 1 base and J shed 8 bases, with 9 bases lying between them. DNA of the CDR3: TGTGCCAGCAGCTTGTGGGGCCGGGAAGCTTTCTTT. Protein: CASSLWGREAFF.

This chain links TRBV5-4 with TRBJ2-5; D is ambiguous. CDR1 is SGHNT, CDR2 YYREEE, per germline (reference sequence). V lost 3 bases to trimming and J lost 2 bases, with 17 bases between them. The CDR3 extends over 16 amino acids. This chain's CDR3 is CASSSFFPRQQETQYF. The DNA for the CDR3 is TGTGCCAGCAGCTCATTTTTCCCCCGACAACAAGAGACCCAGTACTTC.

The chain joins TRBV29-1 to TRBJ1-2; D not resolved. V was pared by 0 bases and J by 5 bases, with 10 bases between. This CDR3 comprises 13 residues. The germline CDR1 and CDR2 sequences are SQVTM and ANQGSEA. In DNA form, the CDR3 reads TGCAGCGTTGAAGACGCGGAACGGTATGGCTACACCTTC. Its translation is CSVEDAERYGYTF. Full variable domain (rest looked up from reference TRBV29-1 and TRBJ1-2): SAVISQKPSRDICQRGTSLTIQCQVDSQVTMMFWYRQQPGQSLTLIATANQGSEATYESGFVIDKFPISRPNLTFSTLTVSNMSPEDSSIYLCSVEDAERYGYTFGSGTRLTVV.

The CDR3, as DNA: TGTGCCAGCAGAACCGCTGGGGGGAGTGGTGGCTACACCTTC. Amino acid sequence: CASRTAGGSGGYTF. V and J are TRBV27 and TRBJ1-2; a weak D match, TRBD1 (5 bases). CDR1 is MNHEY and CDR2 is SMNVEV in the germline V gene (reference sequence). V was cut by 6 bases and J by 7 bases, with 18 bases left in between. The CDR3 covers 14 residues.

V gene TRBV6-4 combines with J gene TRBJ1-6, with a tentative D call TRBD1 (5 bases). The CDR3 sequence is 16 residues long. Germline V CDR1 and CDR2: MRHNA, SNTAGT. V gave up 5 bases and J gave up 7 bases, with 18 bases separating them. CDR3 residues: CASSPVGRVRNSPLHF. As DNA, the CDR3 is TGTGCCAGCAGTCCCGTCGGCAGGGTTCGGAATTCACCCCTCCACTTT.

The chain has TRBV5-1 and TRBJ2-1; possibly TRBD1 for D (5 bases). The length of the CDR3 is 15 residues. Germline values: CDR1 SGHRS, CDR2 YFSETQ. Trimming removed 3 bases at V and 3 bases at J, with 13 bases between. The CDR3 protein is CASSSGQGIYNEQFF. DNA of the CDR3: TGCGCCAGCAGCTCCGGGCAGGGAATCTACAATGAGCAGTTCTTC.

The chain uses TRBV5-6 and TRBJ2-3, with 9 positions matching TRBD1. The CDR3 is made up of 14 amino acids. Germline lookup yields CDR1 SGHDT and CDR2 YYEEEE. CDR3 DNA sequence: TGTGCAGGAACCGGGACAGGGTCATCCGATACGCAGTATTTT. The encoded protein is CAGTGTGSSDTQYF.

The V and J genes are TRBV3-1 (or the pseudogene TRBV3-2) and TRBJ2-3, with D perhaps matching TRBD2 (5 bases). CDR3 length: 15 residues. Trimming cost V 5 bases and J 4 bases, with 16 bases left between them. The germline V gene has CDR1 LGHDT and CDR2 YNNKEL (reference sequence). The CDR3 sequence: CASSYKVGVADTQYF. As DNA, the CDR3 is TGTGCCAGCAGCTACAAGGTGGGAGTCGCAGATACGCAGTATTTT.

The CDR3 sequence: CASSPDPAMETQYF. The CDR3 DNA is TGTGCCAGCAGCCCGGATCCAGCGATGGAGACCCAGTACTTC. V and J are TRBV5-5 and TRBJ2-5; no definite D call. Trimming left V 4 bases short and J 5 bases short, with 15 bases between. Germline V gene sequence: CDR1 SGHKS, CDR2 YYEKEE (reference sequence). The CDR3 consists of 14 residues. Using reference TRBV5-5 and TRBJ2-5 for the parts outside the CDR3, the full variable domain is DAGVTQSPTHLIKTRGQQVTLRCSPISGHKSVSWYQQVLGQGPQFIFQYYEKEERGRGNFPDRFSARQFPNYSSELNVNALLLGDSALYLCASSPDPAMETQYFGPGTRLLVL.

J is TRBJ2-3 and V is TRBV5-1, with D perhaps TRBD2 (6 bases). V dropped 3 bases and J dropped 1 base, with 12 bases sitting between them. Germline CDR1 reads SGHRS; CDR2 reads YFSETQ. The CDR3 has 15 residues. The CDR3 nucleotides are TGCGCCAGCAGCTCCGGACCGGGGGGCACAGATACGCAGTATTTT. Translated, it gives CASSSGPGGTDTQYF.

The chain combines TRBV5-6 with TRBJ1-1, with TRBD1 matching 9 bases. From germline, CDR1 is SGHDT and CDR2 YYEEEE. The CDR3 totals 14 residues. V lost 3 bases and J lost 4; bases outside the gene matches: 4. CDR3 sequence reads: CASSWGGQGTEAFF. CDR3 sequence (DNA): TGTGCCAGCAGCTGGGGGGGACAGGGCACTGAAGCTTTCTTT.

The J gene is TRBJ2-3, the V gene TRBV5-6; TRBD1 aligns across 9 bases. This CDR3 spans 15 amino acids. Germline V gene data show CDR1 as SGHDT and CDR2 as YYEEEE. The V gene end was trimmed by 2 bases and the J gene end by 1 base; junction bases not matched to a gene: 2. For the CDR3, the DNA is TGTGCCAGCAGCTTCGGGGACAGGGGCACAGATACGCAGTATTTT. Translation: CASSFGDRGTDTQYF.

This rearrangement joins TRBV5-4 to TRBJ1-1, with D unclear. This CDR3 contains 13 residues. The germline V and J ends were trimmed by 0 bases and 3 bases, with 6 bases remaining between them. Germline lookup yields CDR1 SGHNT and CDR2 YYREEE (reference sequence). The CDR3 bases are TGTGCCAGCAGCTTGGTGAGGGACACTGAAGCTTTCTTT. It yields the protein CASSLVRDTEAFF. Supplemented by reference TRBV5-4 and TRBJ1-1, the full variable domain reads ETGVTQSPTHLIKTRGQQVTLRCSSQSGHNTVSWYQQALGQGPQFIFQYYREEENGRGNFPPRFSGLQFPNYSSELNVNALELDDSALYLCASSLVRDTEAFFGQGTRLTVV.

The DNA for the CDR3 is TGTGCCAGCAGCCTTGCCGAGATTAGCTCTGGAAACACCATATATTTT. This encodes CASSLAEISSGNTIYF. The J gene is TRBJ1-3, the V gene TRBV3-1 (or the pseudogene TRBV3-2); D is ambiguous. The CDR3 is made up of 16 amino acids. Trimming took 4 bases from V and 0 from J, leaving 13 bases between them. Germline-derived CDR1 and CDR2 are LGHDT and YNNKEL (reference sequence).

In its sample, this clone was seen once. This rearrangement joins TRBV4-3 to TRBJ2-1; D possibly corresponds to TRBD2 (5 bases). Trimming removed 3 bases at V and 0 bases at J, with 18 bases between. The CDR3 length is 18 residues. The germline gives CDR1 LGHNA, CDR2 YSLEER. CDR3: CASSHDTRTAHSYNEQFF. The CDR3 nucleotides read TGCGCCAGCAGCCACGACACCAGGACTGCACACTCCTACAATGAGCAGTTCTTC.

This clone was found once. The genes are TRBV9 and TRBJ2-7, with D tentatively TRBD1 (5 bases). This CDR3 has 13 residues. Per the germline V gene, CDR1 is SGDLS and CDR2 is YYNGEE. V lost 3 bases and J 5 bases, leaving 12 bases between the germline ends. The CDR3 bases are TGTGCCAGCAGCGGCCAGGGTCGCAACGAGCAGTACTTC. Its translation: CASSGQGRNEQYF.

V gene TRBV4-2 combines with J gene TRBJ1-2, with D hard to call. CDR1 and CDR2 (germline): LGHNA, YNFKEQ. The V end was cut by 0 bases, the J end by 2 bases, with 13 bases between. This CDR3 comprises 16 residues. For the CDR3, the DNA is TGTGCCAGCAGCCAAGATTCGAACAGTAGGAACTATGGCTACACCTTC. This gives the protein CASSQDSNSRNYGYTF.

V is TRBV7-8 and J is TRBJ1-3, with D unresolved. The CDR3 is made up of 14 amino acids. Trimming took 4 bases from V and 0 from J, leaving 7 bases between them. Germline lookup yields CDR1 SGHVS and CDR2 FQNEAQ. The CDR3 DNA is TGTGCCAGCAGCTCGGGTAACTCTGGAAACACCATATATTTT. Translation: CASSSGNSGNTIYF.

The genes are TRBV25-1 and TRBJ2-3; the match to TRBD1 covers 7 bases. J gave up 0 bases and V 4 bases, and 4 bases lay outside the gene matches. This CDR3 contains 15 residues. The germline CDR1 and CDR2 sequences are MGHDK and SYGVNS. Here the CDR3 DNA reads TGTGCCAGCAGTGTTTCACAGGGGAGCACAGATACGCAGTATTTT. Translated, it gives CASSVSQGSTDTQYF.

The rearrangement uses TRBV3-1 (or the pseudogene TRBV3-2) and TRBJ2-5; D remains ambiguous. The CDR3 extends over 13 amino acids. In germline, CDR1 is LGHDT, CDR2 YNNKEL (reference sequence). V was clipped by 1 base and J by 5 bases, with 8 bases between them. CDR3 protein: CASSQGARETQYF. CDR3 nucleotide sequence: TGTGCCAGCAGCCAAGGGGCCCGGGAGACCCAGTACTTC.